This T cell receptor (beta chain) was observed in a study of low-dose radiotherapy and immunotherapy resistance in tumors. Overall study: The fractionation for Cohort 1 was 0.5 Gy per fraction every 2 weeks, totaling 6.5 Gy. Ipilimumab 1 mg/kg every six weeks, together with nivolumab 240 mg every two weeks, was given intravenously to patients. Patients received cyclophosphamide 200 mg/m2 intravenously every two weeks, the day before radiation-immunotherapy.

Described time point: before trial treatment. Primers targeting TRAV and TRBV primed first-strand cDNA, covering alpha and beta chains. TCR amplification ran 20 PCR cycles using constant-region and V-primer adapter primers. It was by in vitro transcription that isolated mRNA was amplified. TCRdb used MiXCR to reprocess the reads, holding one entry per CDR3 protein. The sample carries about 71,000 distinct CDR3 sequences, around 30% recorded once. This receptor was obtained from a female donor with ovarian cancer. Material: PBMCs, obtained before treatment.

In DNA form, the CDR3 reads TGTGCCAGCAGGTACCGGACAGGGGCCTACGAGCAGTACTTC. It is translated as CASRYRTGAYEQYF. The chain couples TRBV5-6 to TRBJ2-7, with 9 bases fitting TRBD1. In germline, CDR1 is SGHDT, CDR2 YYEEEE. Trimming took 5 bases from V and 2 from J; bases not matched to a gene: 5. CDR3 length: 14 amino acids.